This T cell receptor (beta chain) was captured by sequencing in a study of cytomegalovirus exposure and HLA in healthy donors. A multiplex PCR was run with 60 Vbeta primers and 13 Jbeta primers. TCRdb's table, derived via immunoSEQ multiplex PCR, lists solely in-frame clones and lacks some. The sample has around 70,000 clones, approximately 72% seen once. Points on this clone: The target antigen is unknown.

Findings and limits, study-wide: Reported performance of the classifier showed diagnosis of cytomegalovirus status with high specificity and sensitivity. Judged likely to be a sequencing artifact was a cluster of highly shared sequence variants. Prior analysis indicated that the majority of TCR beta V segments exhibited productivity approximately 90% or approximately 30% of the time. Follow-up analysis seemed to connect common viral pathogens with several of the most significant clusters identified.

CDR3 length: 13 amino acids. Germline assignment: CDR1 SQVTM and CDR2 ANQGSEA. V was clipped by 0 bases and J by 3 bases, with 8 bases between them. This sequence joins TRBV29-1 and TRBJ1-1, with unresolved D. The clonotype comes from a woman between 40 and 55 years old in good health and CMV-seropositive. Material: PBMCs. The CDR3 loop reads CSVEEGGHTEAFF. In DNA, the CDR3 is TGCAGCGTTGAAGAGGGTGGGCACACTGAAGCTTTCTTT.